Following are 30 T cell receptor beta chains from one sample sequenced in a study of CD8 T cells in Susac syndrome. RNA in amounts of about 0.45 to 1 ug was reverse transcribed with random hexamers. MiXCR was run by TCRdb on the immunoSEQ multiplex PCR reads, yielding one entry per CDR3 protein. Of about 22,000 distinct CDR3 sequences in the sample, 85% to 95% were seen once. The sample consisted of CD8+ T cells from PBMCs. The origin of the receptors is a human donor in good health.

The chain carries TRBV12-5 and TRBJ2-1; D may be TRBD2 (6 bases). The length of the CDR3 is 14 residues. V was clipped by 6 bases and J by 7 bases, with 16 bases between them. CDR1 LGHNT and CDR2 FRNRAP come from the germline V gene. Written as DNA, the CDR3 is TGTGCTAGTGGGCGGGACTCCTATTGGAATGAGCAGTTCTTC. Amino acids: CASGRDSYWNEQFF.

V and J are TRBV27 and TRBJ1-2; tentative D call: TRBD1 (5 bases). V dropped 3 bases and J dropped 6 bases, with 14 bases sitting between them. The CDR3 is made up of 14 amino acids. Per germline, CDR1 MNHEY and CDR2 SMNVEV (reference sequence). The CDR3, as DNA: TGTGCCAGCAGTTTTGGGGCCTCGAAGGATGGCTACACCTTC. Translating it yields CASSFGASKDGYTF.

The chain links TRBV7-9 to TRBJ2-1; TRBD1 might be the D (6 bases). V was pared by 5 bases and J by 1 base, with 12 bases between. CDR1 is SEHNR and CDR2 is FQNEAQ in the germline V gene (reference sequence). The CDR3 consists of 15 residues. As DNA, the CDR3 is TGTGCCAGCAGCCCTGGGGGCGCGTCCTACAATGAGCAGTTCTTC. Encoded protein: CASSPGGASYNEQFF.

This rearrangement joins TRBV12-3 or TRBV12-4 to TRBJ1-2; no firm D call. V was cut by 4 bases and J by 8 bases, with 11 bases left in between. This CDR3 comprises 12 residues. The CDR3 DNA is TGTGCCAGCAGTTCTGATCTTCGCGGCTACACCTTC. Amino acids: CASSSDLRGYTF.

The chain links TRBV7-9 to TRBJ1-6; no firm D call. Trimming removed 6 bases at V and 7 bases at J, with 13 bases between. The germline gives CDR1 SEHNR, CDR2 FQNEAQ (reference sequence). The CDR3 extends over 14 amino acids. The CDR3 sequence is CASRPSVSNSPLHF. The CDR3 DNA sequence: TGTGCCAGCAGGCCGTCTGTGTCGAATTCACCCCTCCACTTT.

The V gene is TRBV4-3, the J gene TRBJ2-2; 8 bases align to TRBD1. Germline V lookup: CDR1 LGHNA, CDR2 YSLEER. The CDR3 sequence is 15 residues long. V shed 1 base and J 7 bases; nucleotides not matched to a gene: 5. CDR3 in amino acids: CASSQGTGKIGELFF. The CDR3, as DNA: TGCGCCAGCAGCCAAGGGACAGGGAAAATCGGGGAGCTGTTTTTT.

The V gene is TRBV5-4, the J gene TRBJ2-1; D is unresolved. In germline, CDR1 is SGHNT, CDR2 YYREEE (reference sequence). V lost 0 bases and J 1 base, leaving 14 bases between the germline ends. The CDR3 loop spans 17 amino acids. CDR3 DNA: TGTGCCAGCAGCTTGGCCCTTGTAGCTGGATCCTACAATGAGCAGTTCTTC. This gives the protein CASSLALVAGSYNEQFF. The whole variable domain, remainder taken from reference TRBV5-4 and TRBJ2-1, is ETGVTQSPTHLIKTRGQQVTLRCSSQSGHNTVSWYQQALGQGPQFIFQYYREEENGRGNFPPRFSGLQFPNYSSELNVNALELDDSALYLCASSLALVAGSYNEQFFGPGTRLTVL.

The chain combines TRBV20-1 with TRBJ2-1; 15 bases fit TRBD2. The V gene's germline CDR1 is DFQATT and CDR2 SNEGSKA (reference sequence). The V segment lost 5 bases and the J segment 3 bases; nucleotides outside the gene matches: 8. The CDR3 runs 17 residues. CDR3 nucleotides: TGCAGTGCTCGTCTAAGGACTAGCGGGGGGGTCTACAATGAGCAGTTCTTC. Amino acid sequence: CSARLRTSGGVYNEQFF.

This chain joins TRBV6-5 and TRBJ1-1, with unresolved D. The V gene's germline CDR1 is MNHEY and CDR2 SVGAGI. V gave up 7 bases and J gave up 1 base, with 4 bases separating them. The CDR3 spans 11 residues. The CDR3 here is CASMGNTEAFF. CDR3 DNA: TGTGCCAGCATGGGGAACACTGAAGCTTTCTTT.

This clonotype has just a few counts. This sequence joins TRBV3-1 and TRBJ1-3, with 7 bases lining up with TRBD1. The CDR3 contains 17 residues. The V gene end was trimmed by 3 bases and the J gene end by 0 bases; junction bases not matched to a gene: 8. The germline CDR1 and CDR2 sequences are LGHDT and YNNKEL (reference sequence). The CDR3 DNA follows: TGTGCCAGCAGCCATTGGGACAGTCCAAACTCTGGAAACACCATATATTTT. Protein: CASSHWDSPNSGNTIYF.

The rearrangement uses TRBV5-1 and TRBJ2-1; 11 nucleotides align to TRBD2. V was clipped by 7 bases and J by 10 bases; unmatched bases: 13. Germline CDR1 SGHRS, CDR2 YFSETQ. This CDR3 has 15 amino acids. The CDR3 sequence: CASGIYSGGDREQFF. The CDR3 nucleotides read TGCGCCAGCGGAATCTATAGCGGGGGGGATAGGGAGCAGTTCTTC.

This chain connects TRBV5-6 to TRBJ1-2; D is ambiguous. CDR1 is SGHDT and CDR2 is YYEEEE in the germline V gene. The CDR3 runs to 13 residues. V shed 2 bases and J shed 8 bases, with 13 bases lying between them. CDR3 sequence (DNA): TGTGCCAGCAGCTTCCTCGTGGGAGGGGGCTACACCTTC. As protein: CASSFLVGGGYTF. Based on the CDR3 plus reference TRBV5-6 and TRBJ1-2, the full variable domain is DAGVTQSPTHLIKTRGQQVTLRCSPKSGHDTVSWYQQALGQGPQFIFQYYEEEERQRGNFPDRFSGHQFPNYSSELNVNALLLGDSALYLCASSFLVGGGYTFGSGTRLTVV.

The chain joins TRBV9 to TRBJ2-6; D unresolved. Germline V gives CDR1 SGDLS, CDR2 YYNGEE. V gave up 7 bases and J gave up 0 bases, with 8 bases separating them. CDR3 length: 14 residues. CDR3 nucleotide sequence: TGTGCCAGCGGCCCTCTCTCTGGGGCCAACGTCCTGACTTTC. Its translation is CASGPLSGANVLTF.

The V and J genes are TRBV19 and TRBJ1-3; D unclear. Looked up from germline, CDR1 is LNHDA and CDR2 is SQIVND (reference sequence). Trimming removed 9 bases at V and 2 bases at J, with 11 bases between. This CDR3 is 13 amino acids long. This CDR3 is CASTALAGNTIYF. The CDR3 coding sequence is TGTGCCAGCACCGCCCTGGCTGGAAACACCATATATTTT.

CDR3 in DNA: TGTGCCAGCAGTTTAGGGCAGGGAGTTGGCAATGAGCAGTTCTTC. This translates into CASSLGQGVGNEQFF. The chain joins TRBV27 to TRBJ2-1, with D possibly called TRBD1 or TRBD2 (5 bases each). Trimming stripped 2 bases from V and 6 bases from J, with 14 bases between. Germline lookup yields CDR1 MNHEY and CDR2 SMNVEV (reference sequence). The CDR3 has 15 residues.

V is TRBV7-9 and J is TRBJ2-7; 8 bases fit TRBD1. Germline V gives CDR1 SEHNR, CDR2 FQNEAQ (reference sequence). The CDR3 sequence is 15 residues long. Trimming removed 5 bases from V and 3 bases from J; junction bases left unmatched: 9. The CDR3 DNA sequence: TGTGCCAGCAGCGAGACAGGGGTACACGTCTACGAGCAGTACTTC. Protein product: CASSETGVHVYEQYF.

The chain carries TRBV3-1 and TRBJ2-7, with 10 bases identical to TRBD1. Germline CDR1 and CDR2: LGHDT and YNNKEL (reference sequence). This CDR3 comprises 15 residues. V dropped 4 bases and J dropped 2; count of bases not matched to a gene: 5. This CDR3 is CASSPTGQGAYEQYF. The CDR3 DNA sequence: TGTGCCAGCAGCCCGACCGGACAGGGGGCCTACGAGCAGTACTTC.

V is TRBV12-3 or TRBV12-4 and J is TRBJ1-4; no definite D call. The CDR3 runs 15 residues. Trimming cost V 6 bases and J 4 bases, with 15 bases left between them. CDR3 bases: TGTGCCAGCAGGCCATGGGAGCCTCTTAATGAAAAACTGTTTTTT. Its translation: CASRPWEPLNEKLFF.

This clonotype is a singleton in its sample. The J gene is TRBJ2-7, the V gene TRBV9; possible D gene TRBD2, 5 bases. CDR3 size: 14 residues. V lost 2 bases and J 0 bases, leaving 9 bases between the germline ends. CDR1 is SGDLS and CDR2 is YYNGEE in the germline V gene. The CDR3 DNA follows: TGTGCCAGCAGCGTCGGGATTCCCTCCTACGAGCAGTACTTC. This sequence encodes CASSVGIPSYEQYF.

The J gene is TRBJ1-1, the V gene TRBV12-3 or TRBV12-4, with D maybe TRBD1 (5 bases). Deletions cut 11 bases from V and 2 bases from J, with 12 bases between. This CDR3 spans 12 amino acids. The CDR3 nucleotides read TGTGCCGGACAAAGGGGCAACACTGAAGCTTTCTTT. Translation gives CAGQRGNTEAFF.

CDR3 region: CSARDPPGTNYGYTF. The CDR3 DNA follows: TGCAGTGCTAGAGACCCCCCGGGAACTAACTATGGCTACACCTTC. J is TRBJ1-2 and V is TRBV20-1; D not certain. The CDR3 loop spans 15 amino acids. V was cut by 0 bases and J by 0 bases, with 11 bases left in between. Germline lookup yields CDR1 DFQATT and CDR2 SNEGSKA (reference sequence).

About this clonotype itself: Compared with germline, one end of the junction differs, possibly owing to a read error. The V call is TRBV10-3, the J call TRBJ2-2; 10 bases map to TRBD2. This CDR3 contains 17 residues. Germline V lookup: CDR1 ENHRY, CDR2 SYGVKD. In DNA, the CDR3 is TGTGCCATCAGTGGCCCTAGCGGGGGCCCGAACACCGAGGAGCTGTTTTTT. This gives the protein CAISGPSGGPNTEELFF.

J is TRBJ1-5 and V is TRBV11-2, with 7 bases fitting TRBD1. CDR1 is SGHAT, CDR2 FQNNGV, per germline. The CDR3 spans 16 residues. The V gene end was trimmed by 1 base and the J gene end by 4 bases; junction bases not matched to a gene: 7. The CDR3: CASSLVGGQLNQPQHF. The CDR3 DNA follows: TGTGCCAGCAGCTTAGTGGGGGGACAGCTAAATCAGCCCCAGCATTTT. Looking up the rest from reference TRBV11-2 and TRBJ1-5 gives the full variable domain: EAGVAQSPRYKIIEKRQSVAFWCNPISGHATLYWYQQILGQGPKLLIQFQNNGVVDDSQLPKDRFSAERLKGVDSTLKIQPAKLEDSAVYLCASSLVGGQLNQPQHFGDGTRLSIL.

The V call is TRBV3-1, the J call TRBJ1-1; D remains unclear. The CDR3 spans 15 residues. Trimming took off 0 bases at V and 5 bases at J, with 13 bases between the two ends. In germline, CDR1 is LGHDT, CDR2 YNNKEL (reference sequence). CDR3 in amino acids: CASSQDEYGVTEAFF. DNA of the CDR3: TGTGCCAGCAGCCAAGATGAATATGGGGTTACTGAAGCTTTCTTT.

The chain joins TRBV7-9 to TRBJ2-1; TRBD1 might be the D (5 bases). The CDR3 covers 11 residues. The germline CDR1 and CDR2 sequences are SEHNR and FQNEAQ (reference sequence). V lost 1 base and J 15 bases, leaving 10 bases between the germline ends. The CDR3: CASSLGGLPFF. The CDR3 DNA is TGTGCCAGCAGCTTAGGGGGCCTCCCGTTCTTC.

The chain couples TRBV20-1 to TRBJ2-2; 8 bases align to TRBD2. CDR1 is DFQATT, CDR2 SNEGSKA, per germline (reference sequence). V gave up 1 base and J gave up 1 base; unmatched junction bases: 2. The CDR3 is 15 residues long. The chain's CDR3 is CSARALAENTGELFF. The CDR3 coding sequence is TGCAGTGCTAGAGCACTAGCGGAGAACACCGGGGAGCTGTTTTTT.

In nucleotides, the CDR3 is TGCGCCAGCAGCCAGGGACAGGCCGGGGAGCAGTACTTC. This codes for CASSQGQAGEQYF. J is TRBJ2-7 and V is TRBV4-3, with 8 bases aligning to TRBD1. Germline V CDR1 and CDR2: LGHNA, YSLEER. This CDR3 is built from 13 residues. The V segment lost 3 bases and the J segment 7 bases; nucleotides outside the gene matches: 5.

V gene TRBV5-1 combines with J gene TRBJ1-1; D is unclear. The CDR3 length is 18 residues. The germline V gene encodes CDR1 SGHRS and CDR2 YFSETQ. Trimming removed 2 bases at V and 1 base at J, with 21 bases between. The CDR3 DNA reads TGCGCCAGCAGCTTACAGTTTGCGGGTTCGGGCAGGAACACTGAAGCTTTCTTT. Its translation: CASSLQFAGSGRNTEAFF.

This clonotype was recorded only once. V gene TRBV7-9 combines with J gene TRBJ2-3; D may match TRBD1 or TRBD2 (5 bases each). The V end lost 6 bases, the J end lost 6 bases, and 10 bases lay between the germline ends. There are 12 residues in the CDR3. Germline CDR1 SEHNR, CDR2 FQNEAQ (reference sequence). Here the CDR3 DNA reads TGTGCCAGCAGGAGGGGCGCCGATACGCAGTATTTT. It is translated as CASRRGADTQYF. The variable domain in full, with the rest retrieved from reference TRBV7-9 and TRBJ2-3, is DTGVSQNPRHKITKRGQNVTFRCDPISEHNRLYWYRQTLGQGPEFLTYFQNEAQLEKSRLLSDRFSAERPKGSFSTLEIQRTEQGDSAMYLCASRRGADTQYFGPGTRLTVL.

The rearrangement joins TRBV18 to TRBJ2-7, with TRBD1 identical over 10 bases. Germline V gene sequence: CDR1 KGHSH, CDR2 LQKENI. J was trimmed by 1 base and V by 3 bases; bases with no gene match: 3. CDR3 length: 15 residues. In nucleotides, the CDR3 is TGTGCCAGCTCACCCGGGACAGGGGCTTCCTACGAGCAGTACTTC. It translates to CASSPGTGASYEQYF.